The 25 T cell receptor beta chains below were found in one sample sequenced in a study of CD8 T cells in Susac syndrome. The authors reverse transcribed 0.5 to 1 ug RNA with random hexamers. TCRdb reprocessed the immunoSEQ multiplex PCR reads with MiXCR, giving one entry per CDR3 protein. The table shows 180,000 or so distinct CDR3 sequences, with approximately 96% occurring only once. Sequences were obtained from CD4+ T cells from PBMCs. The receptors were sampled from a human donor in good health.

The chain carries TRBV28 and TRBJ1-4; D call uncertain. CDR1 and CDR2 (germline): MDHEN, SYDVKM. V gave up 5 bases and J gave up 0 bases, with 10 bases separating them. The CDR3 length is 15 residues. CDR3 DNA: TGTGCCAGCAGTCAGGACCTTGCAACTAATGAAAAACTGTTTTTT. Residues: CASSQDLATNEKLFF.

The V gene is TRBV3-1, the J gene TRBJ2-3; 9 bases match TRBD2. Germline CDR1 is LGHDT and CDR2 is YNNKEL (reference sequence). Trimming cost V 4 bases and J 3 bases; bases outside gene matches: 8. The CDR3 contains 16 residues. The CDR3 reads CASSRGASGDTDTQYF. The CDR3 DNA reads as TGTGCCAGCAGCCGCGGGGCTAGCGGGGATACAGATACGCAGTATTTT.

The gene calls are TRBV29-1 and TRBJ1-5, with a weak D call TRBD1 (5 bases). Trimming stripped 6 bases from V and 4 bases from J, with 13 bases between. The CDR3 is 13 residues long. The V gene's germline CDR1 is SQVTM and CDR2 ANQGSEA. CDR3 loop: CSVGGVGNQPQHF. The CDR3 DNA reads as TGCAGCGTGGGGGGGGTTGGGAATCAGCCCCAGCATTTT.

The V call is TRBV27, the J call TRBJ2-5; 7 nucleotides agree with TRBD1. Germline trimming cut 5 bases from V and 8 bases from J; bases unmatched to any gene: 14. The CDR3 length is 15 residues. Germline V gene sequence: CDR1 MNHEY, CDR2 SMNVEV (reference sequence). CDR3 region: CASSVTGRGSYTQYF. CDR3 in DNA: TGTGCCAGCAGTGTGACAGGGAGAGGTTCCTACACCCAGTACTTC.

The gene calls are TRBV20-1 and TRBJ2-5; no definite D call. The germline gives CDR1 DFQATT, CDR2 SNEGSKA (reference sequence). This CDR3 is built from 13 residues. Trimming shortened V by 3 bases and J by 5 bases, and 13 bases separated the two germline ends. CDR3 in amino acids: CSARGKTVETQYF. The CDR3 nucleotides are TGCAGTGCTAGGGGTAAAACGGTTGAGACCCAGTACTTC.

V usage is TRBV12-3 or TRBV12-4 and J usage is TRBJ2-5; D call uncertain. Trimming shortened V by 6 bases and J by 1 base, and 12 bases separated the two germline ends. The CDR3 has 14 amino acids. This chain's CDR3 is CASSVNGPQETQYF. The DNA for the CDR3 is TGTGCCAGCAGCGTTAACGGCCCCCAAGAGACCCAGTACTTC.

DNA of the CDR3: TGTGCCAGCAGCGTAGACTTAACTCAGCCCCAGCATTTT. Protein sequence: CASSVDLTQPQHF. The chain joins TRBV9 to TRBJ1-5; D gene unclear. CDR3 size: 13 residues. V lost 0 bases and J 6 bases, leaving 7 bases between the germline ends. Germline V CDR1 and CDR2: SGDLS, YYNGEE.

This chain connects TRBV30 to TRBJ1-4; D unresolved. This CDR3 has 13 amino acids. V lost 8 bases and J 8 bases, leaving 18 bases between the germline ends. CDR1 and CDR2 (germline): GTSNPN, SVGIG (reference sequence). The CDR3 spells CALGEGAWEKLFF. As DNA, the CDR3 is TGTGCCCTCGGAGAGGGAGCCTGGGAAAAACTGTTTTTT.

This chain joins TRBV7-2 and TRBJ1-2; no reliable D call. Trimming took 0 bases from V and 3 from J, leaving 8 bases between them. There are 14 residues in the CDR3. From germline, CDR1 is SGHTA and CDR2 FQGNSA. The CDR3 loop is CASSLALVDYGYTF. The CDR3 coding sequence is TGTGCCAGCAGCTTAGCTCTGGTTGACTATGGCTACACCTTC. Combining the CDR3 with reference TRBV7-2 and TRBJ1-2 gives the whole variable domain GAGVSQSPSNKVTEKGKDVELRCDPISGHTALYWYRQSLGQGLEFLIYFQGNSAPDKSGLPSDRFSAERTGGSVSTLTIQRTQQEDSAVYLCASSLALVDYGYTFGSGTRLTVV.

This rearrangement joins TRBV7-2 to TRBJ2-1; tentatively, D is TRBD2 (6 bases). V was shortened by 5 bases and J by 3 bases, with 14 bases between the two germline ends. The length of the CDR3 is 15 residues. CDR1 is SGHTA, CDR2 FQGNSA, per germline. The CDR3 loop is CASSPRLGVYNEQFF. The CDR3 DNA reads TGTGCCAGCAGCCCCCGACTAGGGGTCTACAATGAGCAGTTCTTC.

The chain has TRBV2 and TRBJ1-2; possible D gene TRBD1, 5 bases. The CDR3 has 13 residues. V was pared by 3 bases and J by 2 bases, with 7 bases between. Germline V lookup: CDR1 SNHLY, CDR2 FYNNEI. The chain's CDR3 is CASSDWDNYGYTF. Written as DNA, the CDR3 is TGTGCCAGCAGTGATTGGGACAACTATGGCTACACCTTC. Full variable domain (remainder filled in from reference TRBV2 and TRBJ1-2): EPEVTQTPSHQVTQMGQEVILRCVPISNHLYFYWYRQILGQKVEFLVSFYNNEISEKSEIFDDQFSVERPDGSNFTLKIRSTKLEDSAMYFCASSDWDNYGYTFGSGTRLTVV.

The chain joins TRBV19 to TRBJ1-2; no clear D gene. The V end was cut by 9 bases, the J end by 0 bases, with 11 bases between. The CDR3 consists of 13 residues. From germline, CDR1 is LNHDA and CDR2 SQIVND (reference sequence). The CDR3 is CASRHDPNYGYTF. In DNA form, the CDR3 reads TGTGCCAGCCGACACGACCCTAACTATGGCTACACCTTC.

This chain connects TRBV15 to TRBJ2-5; 8 bases align to TRBD1. CDR1 LNHNV and CDR2 YYDKDF come from the germline V gene (reference sequence). The CDR3 has 14 amino acids. V lost 1 base, J lost 5 bases, and 3 bases stayed unmatched. CDR3 sequence (DNA): TGTGCCACCAGCAGAGGACAGGGGTCGGAGACCCAGTACTTC. Translation gives CATSRGQGSETQYF. Full variable domain (missing parts from reference TRBV15 and TRBJ2-5): DAMVIQNPRYQVTQFGKPVTLSCSQTLNHNVMYWYQQKSSQAPKLLFHYYDKDFNNEADTPDNFQSRRPNTSFCFLDIRSPGLGDTAMYLCATSRGQGSETQYFGPGTRLLVL.

V is TRBV4-3 and J is TRBJ2-3; 9 nucleotides line up with TRBD2. Per germline, CDR1 LGHNA and CDR2 YSLEER. The CDR3 sequence is 16 residues long. V gave up 0 bases and J gave up 4 bases; unmatched junction bases: 5. CDR3 DNA: TGCGCCAGCAGCCAAGATATCGGCGGGGGGGCAGATACGCAGTATTTT. Its protein product is CASSQDIGGGADTQYF.

In regard to this clonotype: At one end the junction does not follow the germline gene, possibly because of a read error. This rearrangement joins TRBV2 to TRBJ2-2, with 7 bases matching TRBD1. The CDR3 has 14 residues. The germline V gene encodes CDR1 SNHLY and CDR2 FYNNEI. The chain's CDR3 is CASGDRVDTGELFF. The CDR3 DNA reads TGTGCCAGCGGTGACAGGGTTGACACCGGGGAGCTGTTTTTT.

The gene calls are TRBV27 and TRBJ2-1; 7 nucleotides line up with TRBD2. The CDR3 is made up of 14 amino acids. V lost 10 bases and J lost 0; bases outside the gene matches: 6. Per germline, CDR1 MNHEY and CDR2 SMNVEV (reference sequence). The CDR3 spells CATWRGSSYNEQFF. The CDR3 DNA reads TGTGCCACCTGGCGGGGGAGCTCCTACAATGAGCAGTTCTTC.

This clonotype appeared a single time. The chain uses TRBV6-2 or TRBV6-3 and TRBJ1-6, with 10 positions matching TRBD1. Germline lookup yields CDR1 MNHEY and CDR2 SVGEGT. V trimming: 5 bases; J trimming: 10 bases; junction bases outside the gene matches: 8. This CDR3 is 15 amino acids long. The CDR3 region is CASSALGQGLSPLHF. Written as DNA, the CDR3 is TGTGCCAGCAGTGCCCTGGGACAGGGGCTCTCACCCCTCCACTTT.

The count of this clonotype is one. The V call is TRBV29-1, the J call TRBJ2-1; 11 positions match TRBD2. CDR1 and CDR2 (germline): SQVTM, ANQGSEA. V shed 5 bases, J shed 5 bases, and the junction held 5 bases outside the gene matches. This CDR3 is built from 14 residues. The CDR3 DNA sequence: TGCAGCGTTCTAGCGGGGGGTGGAGACAATGAGCAGTTCTTC. Translating it yields CSVLAGGGDNEQFF.

This chain joins TRBV29-1 and TRBJ2-2; D gene unclear. The CDR3 totals 15 residues. The V end lost 6 bases, the J end lost 6 bases, and 20 bases lay between the germline ends. The V gene's germline CDR1 is SQVTM and CDR2 ANQGSEA. Here the CDR3 reads CSVRYRHEHAGELFF. The DNA for the CDR3 is TGCAGCGTGAGGTATCGCCATGAGCACGCCGGGGAGCTGTTTTTT.

CDR3 sequence: CASSFPGTSNYEQYF. The CDR3 bases are TGTGCCAGCAGCTTTCCCGGGACTAGCAATTACGAGCAGTACTTC. The chain has TRBV7-2 and TRBJ2-7; 9 bases are shared with TRBD2. With V trimmed by 3 bases and J by 4 bases, 7 bases remained unmatched. Per germline, CDR1 SGHTA and CDR2 FQGNSA. The CDR3 totals 15 residues.

The chain is built from TRBV3-1 and TRBJ1-1; D uncertain. The CDR3 has 12 amino acids. CDR1 and CDR2 (germline): LGHDT, YNNKEL (reference sequence). Trimming cost V 6 bases and J 7 bases, with 12 bases left between them. The CDR3 coding sequence is TGTGCCAGCAGACGTCGGGAGGGTGAAGCTTTCTTT. It yields the protein CASRRREGEAFF.

This sequence joins TRBV25-1 and TRBJ2-1, with 9 bases that match TRBD2. The junction had 12 bases not matched to a gene; V was cut back by 3 bases and J by 9 bases. This CDR3 contains 16 residues. The germline V gene encodes CDR1 MGHDK and CDR2 SYGVNS. The chain's CDR3 is CASSDAGRGGAIEQFF. CDR3 coding DNA: TGTGCCAGCAGTGATGCTGGTCGCGGGGGGGCTATTGAGCAGTTCTTC.

The rearrangement joins TRBV9 to TRBJ2-3; unclear D gene. The CDR3 consists of 14 residues. Germline loops: CDR1 SGDLS, CDR2 YYNGEE. Trimming pared 4 bases from V and 2 bases from J, leaving 11 bases between. This CDR3 reads CASSKVGTTDTQYF. CDR3 sequence (DNA): TGTGCCAGCAGCAAAGTTGGAACCACAGATACGCAGTATTTT.

The rearrangement joins TRBV28 to TRBJ1-2; no definite D call. The length of the CDR3 is 12 residues. The V gene's germline CDR1 is MDHEN and CDR2 SYDVKM. The V and J ends lost 5 bases and 7 bases respectively, with 11 bases between them. CDR3 protein: CASSEEYSGYTF. The CDR3 region has the DNA TGTGCCAGCAGTGAGGAATACTCTGGCTACACCTTC.

V gene TRBV30 combines with J gene TRBJ1-2, with no clear D. Trimming took off 0 bases at V and 4 bases at J, with 9 bases between the two ends. Germline V gene data show CDR1 as GTSNPN and CDR2 as SVGIG (reference sequence). The CDR3 runs 13 residues. The CDR3: CAWSVLTAYGYTF. CDR3 in DNA: TGTGCCTGGAGTGTACTTACGGCCTATGGCTACACCTTC.